The clone carrying this TCR beta chain was counted a few times. Its target is not known. This record comes from a study of T cell repertoires in cytomegalovirus infection. Study context: Public TCR beta signature analysis indicated the presence of both CMV infection and matching HLA type.

Study-wide results and caveats: The ex vivo response was dominated by HLA-C-restricted CMV-specific TCR beta clonotypes. The study identified carriers of CMV plus the relevant HLA from cumulative public TCR beta family frequency.

MiXCR, run by TCRdb on the reads, gives a single entry per CDR3 protein. Among some 680,000 distinct CDR3 sequences listed, 35% were seen once. CDR1 MNHEY and CDR2 SMNVEV come from the germline V gene (reference sequence). This CDR3 comprises 16 residues. The V gene lost 0 bases and the J gene lost 6 bases, with 15 bases spanning the gap. The V and J genes are TRBV27 and TRBJ2-1; unclear D gene. The receptor was isolated from a human donor in good health (CMV status not recorded). Some clones in this sample may be carry-over from other donors' samples. The sequencing sample was made of PBMCs. The CDR3 DNA reads as TGTGCCAGCAGTTTATCTTTTGTCGGCCGGAGCAATGAGCAGTTCTTC. This gives the protein CASSLSFVGRSNEQFF.